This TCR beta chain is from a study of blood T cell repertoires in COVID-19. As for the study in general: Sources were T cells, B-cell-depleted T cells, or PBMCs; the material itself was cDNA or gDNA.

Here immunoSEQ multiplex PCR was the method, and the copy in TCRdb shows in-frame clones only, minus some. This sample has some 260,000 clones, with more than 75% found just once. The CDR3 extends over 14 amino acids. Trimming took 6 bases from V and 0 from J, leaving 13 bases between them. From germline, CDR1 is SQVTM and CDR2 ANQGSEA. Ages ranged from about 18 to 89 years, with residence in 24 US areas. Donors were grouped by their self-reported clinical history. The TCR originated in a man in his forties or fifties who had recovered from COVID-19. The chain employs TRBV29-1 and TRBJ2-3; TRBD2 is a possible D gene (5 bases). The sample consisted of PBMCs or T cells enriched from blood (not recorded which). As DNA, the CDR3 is TGCAGCGTGTGCAAGGACTCTAGCACAGATACGCAGTATTTT. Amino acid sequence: CSVCKDSSTDTQYF.